This T cell receptor (beta chain) emerged from a study of early T cells in non-severe SARS-CoV-2 infection (dated by TCRdb to the early 2020s). Concerning the study at large: Bulk RNA from unsorted whole blood was used for TCR sequencing, so alpha and beta chains could not be paired.

Ten or more counts support this clonotype. This clone's antigen is unknown. Base qualities are missing; no much larger clone stands one base away. Set within a cohort of healthcare workers in London, UK, this nested case-control study involved weekly PCR testing of nasopharyngeal swabs along with blood sampling. Healthcare workers were recruited between 23 and 31 March 2020, during the week of the UK lockdown, and were followed weekly for up to about 15 weeks. V is cut by 6 bases and J by 6 bases, and the space between the germline ends is 9 bases. Measured from the cysteine to the phenylalanine, the CDR3 is 12 residues long. The DNA shown is the 36-base CDR3, in frame from base 1. What the authors observed across the whole study: VDJdb matching was skewed toward anti-spike CD8 responses and likely underestimated virus-specific expansions by missing private and CD4 specificities.

Preparation of the library involved 5' RACE. The sequencer listed for this sample is NextSeq 500. To correct for sequencing error and PCR bias, the TCR library protocol tagged individual cDNA molecules with unique molecular identifiers. Both TCR alpha and beta chains were sequenced, and tight co-correlation was observed between alpha and beta sequence abundances in each sample. Concerning the study's data processing: V gene, J gene and CDR3 annotation of TCR sequences was performed with Decombinator V4. TCRs were defined as expanded if a significant change between any two time points was detected under a Poisson model with p below 0.0001. TCR abundances were normalised to the total number of TCRs sequenced per sample and were expressed as counts per million. TRAV1-2 paired with TRAJ12, TRAJ20 or TRAJ33 defined MAIT TCRs, while TRAV10 paired with TRAJ18 defined iNKT TCRs. VDJdb, accessed on 1 November 2021, was searched for TCRs annotated for CMV, EBV and SARS-CoV-2, and TCRs annotated for more than one antigen were excluded. TCRdb cleaned the public reads at Q25 with fastp, built clones with MiXCR and kept in-frame beta chains. Duplicate CDR3 protein sequences are folded into a single record with the most common DNA and genes. The V and J calls reflect TCRdb's pipeline rather than the authors' work. The sample includes 65,000 to 95,000 distinct CDR3 sequences, with approximately 5% observed a single time. The ten largest clones add up to about 7% of the sample.

This TCR derives from an adult who was a healthcare worker with PCR-confirmed SARS-CoV-2 infection or an uninfected control (not recorded which). The specimen comprised whole blood, sampled at baseline. The chain is made from TRBV12-3 or TRBV12-4 and TRBJ1-5; the D gene cannot be named for sure. This receptor carries the CDR3 CASSGGGQPQHF. The DNA reads TGTGCCAGCAGCGGTGGAGGTCAGCCCCAGCATTTT.